A selection of T cell receptor beta chains follows, all from one sample in a study of blood T cell repertoires in COVID-19. The table came from immunoSEQ multiplex PCR; TCRdb's copy has only in-frame clones and leaves some out. The profile shows approximately 170,000 clones, around 82% of them singletons. Sequencing was done on a sample of PBMCs or T cells enriched from blood (not recorded which). The receptors were sampled from a woman between 45 and 65 years old in a cohort exposed to, infected with or recovered from COVID-19 (not recorded which). The CDR3 runs from the conserved cysteine through the conserved F or W. D genes are given only for firm matches. Expanded clones get a size class; other rows say once, few or many, or leave the size out.

j_call | d_call | clone_size | v_call | cdr3_nt | cdr3_aa
TRBJ2-1 | . | . | TRBV5-4 | TGTGCCAGCAGCTTGGGGGAGGAGCAGTTCTTC | CASSLGEEQFF
TRBJ2-2 | TRBD2 | many | TRBV6-1 | TGTGCCAGCAGTGAAAGGGCCCCTAGCGGTCGGGGCACCGGGGAGCTGTTTTTT | CASSERAPSGRGTGELFF
TRBJ2-6 | . | . | TRBV9 | TGTGCCAGCAGCGTAGATTACTTATGGGCCAACGTCCTGACTTTC | CASSVDYLWANVLTF
TRBJ1-2 | . | . | TRBV20-1 | TGCAGTGCTAGTGCAGGGAACTATGGCTACACCTTC | CSASAGNYGYTF
TRBJ2-5 | . | . | TRBV19 | TGTGCCAGTAGTATAGTTTCAGGGCTAAACCAAGAGACCCAGTACTTC | CASSIVSGLNQETQYF
TRBJ1-2 | TRBD1 | once | TRBV9 | TGTGCCAGCAGCGTCACGGGACAGGGGGCCCACTATGGCTACACCTTC | CASSVTGQGAHYGYTF
TRBJ1-1 | . | . | TRBV30 | TGTGCCTCGTGGGACTCTGAAGCTTTCTTT | CASWDSEAFF
TRBJ1-1 | . | . | TRBV30 | TGTGCCTCCCGGCTCGGGGGCACTGAAGCTTTCTTT | CASRLGGTEAFF
TRBJ2-6 | TRBD1 | few | TRBV5-6 | TGTGCCAGCAGCGTCCGGGACAGGGGGCTATCTTCTGGGGCCAACGTCCTGACTTTC | CASSVRDRGLSSGANVLTF
TRBJ1-2 | . | . | TRBV29-1 | TGCAGCGTGAAGGGATCCGGGACTCGCTTATATGGCTACACCTTC | CSVKGSGTRLYGYTF
TRBJ1-4 | . | . | TRBV6-5 | TGTGCCAGCAGTTACTCGGGGCGGGGCGCTAATGAAAAACTGTTTTTT | CASSYSGRGANEKLFF
TRBJ1-2 | TRBD1 | . | TRBV6-5 | TGTGCCAGCATCCAACCCCAGGGGGTAGTCTTTACCTTC | CASIQPQGVVFTF
TRBJ2-1 | . | . | TRBV14 | TGTGCCAGCAGCCAAGATTTGGTATTAGCGGTTTCCTACAATGAGCAGTTCTTC | CASSQDLVLAVSYNEQFF
TRBJ1-5 | . | once | TRBV19 | TGTGCCAGTAGTGGGGGGTCAGGACAGCCCCAGCATTTT | CASSGGSGQPQHF
TRBJ2-5 | TRBD2 | . | TRBV4-2 | TGTGCCAGCATCCAACTAGCGGGAGTTGAAGAGACCCAGTACTTC | CASIQLAGVEETQYF
TRBJ2-7 | TRBD2 | . | TRBV19 | TGTGCCACCGACTCGCCCCGGCGGGAGGGACCCTACGAGCAGTACTTC | CATDSPRREGPYEQYF
TRBJ2-3 | . | once | TRBV28 | TGTGCCAGCAGTCGGCGTGAGGGAGCTGCAGATACGCAGTATTTT | CASSRREGAADTQYF
TRBJ2-1 | TRBD2 | . | TRBV4-1 | TGCGCCAGCAGCCTGCGGAGCGGGAGGGGCTTCAATGAGCAGTTCTTC | CASSLRSGRGFNEQFF
TRBJ2-2 | TRBD1 | . | TRBV2 | TGTGCCAGTCACAGGGGGGACACCGGGGAGCTGTTTTTT | CASHRGDTGELFF
TRBJ1-2 | . | . | TRBV28 | TGTGCCAGCAGTGACAGGACGTATGGCTACACCTTC | CASSDRTYGYTF
TRBJ2-3 | TRBD2 | . | TRBV9 | TGTGCCAGCAGCGGCTCGGGACCGGGACTAGCGGGAGATGACACACACACAGATACGCAGTATTTT | CASSGSGPGLAGDDTHTDTQYF
TRBJ1-2 | . | . | TRBV19 | TGTGCCAGTACCCCCGGACTGAGTTTTAACTATGGCTACACCTTC | CASTPGLSFNYGYTF
TRBJ2-7 | . | . | TRBV18 | TGTGCCAGCTCACCACCGGGTCGGACAGACACCTACGAGCAGTACTTC | CASSPPGRTDTYEQYF
TRBJ2-7 | . | . | TRBV10-3 | TGTGCCATCAGTGATGGACTCTCGGACGAGCAGTACTTC | CAISDGLSDEQYF
TRBJ2-3 | . | . | TRBV7-9 | TGTGCCAGCAGCCCAGGTTCCACAGATACGCAGTATTTT | CASSPGSTDTQYF
TRBJ2-7 | . | . | TRBV2 | TGTGCCAGCGGTAGCGACTCCTACGAGCAGTACTTC | CASGSDSYEQYF
TRBJ2-1 | TRBD2 | . | TRBV7-2 | TGTGCCAGCAGCTTTCCCCGGACTAGCGGGAGGCTCTCCTACAATGAGCAGTTCTTC | CASSFPRTSGRLSYNEQFF
TRBJ2-1 | TRBD2 | . | TRBV5-4 | TGTGCCAGCAGCTTGGCCGGACTAGCGGGAGGGCCGGGGGAGTTCTTC | CASSLAGLAGGPGEFF
TRBJ2-7 | . | once | TRBV18 | TGTGCCAGCTCACCTTCCAGCGGAGTCTACGAGCAGTACTTC | CASSPSSGVYEQYF
TRBJ2-7 | . | once | TRBV5-1 | TGCGCCAGCAGCTCGCGAGGACAGCTTGGGGAGTACGAGCAGTACTTC | CASSSRGQLGEYEQYF
TRBJ2-4 | . | . | TRBV6-5 | TGTGCCAGCGCCCGGGAAAGCAAAAACATTCAGTACTTC | CASARESKNIQYF
TRBJ2-5 | . | . | TRBV12-3/TRBV12-4 | TGTGCCAGCAGTTTCGAGCTTTTGGAGACCCAGTACTTC | CASSFELLETQYF
TRBJ1-1 | TRBD1 | . | TRBV28 | TGTGCCAGCAGTTCCGGACAGGGGGCGAACACTGAAGCTTTCTTT | CASSSGQGANTEAFF
TRBJ2-1 | . | . | TRBV15 | TGTGCCACCAGCAGGATTCGGGCAGGGGCCTACAATGAGCAGTTCTTC | CATSRIRAGAYNEQFF
TRBJ2-2 | TRBD2 | once | TRBV19 | TGTGCCAGTAAAAGCGGGAGCTTGGACACCGGGGAGCTGTTTTTT | CASKSGSLDTGELFF
TRBJ1-2 | . | . | TRBV5-4 | TGTGCCAGCAGCCCGATGACAGCCCCTGGTGGCTACACCTTC | CASSPMTAPGGYTF
TRBJ1-1 | TRBD1 | once | TRBV5-1 | TGCGCCAGCAGCTTGGAGGACAGGGTCGGTTCCACTGAAGCTTTCTTT | CASSLEDRVGSTEAFF
TRBJ1-2 | TRBD1 | . | TRBV18 | TGTGCCAGCTCACCAGAGAGGACAGGGGATGGCTACACCTTC | CASSPERTGDGYTF
TRBJ2-7 | . | few | TRBV7-9 | TGTGCCAGCAGCTTAGGACAGAGCAGCTCCTACGAGCAGTACTTC | CASSLGQSSSYEQYF
TRBJ2-3 | . | . | TRBV6-4 | TGTGCCAGCAGTGGAGGGACAGATACGCAGTATTTT | CASSGGTDTQYF
TRBJ1-5 | . | . | TRBV27 | TGTGCCAGTAGGAGGGGCTCTCTTAATCAGCCCCAGCATTTT | CASRRGSLNQPQHF
TRBJ1-2 | . | . | TRBV2 | TGTGCCAGCAAGGGAGAGACGGACCGCTATGGCTACACCTTC | CASKGETDRYGYTF
TRBJ2-5 | TRBD2 | few | TRBV6-6 | TGTGCCAGCAGTTACTCGGCGGGGGGATTGGAGACCCAGTACTTC | CASSYSAGGLETQYF
TRBJ1-2 | . | . | TRBV9 | TGTGCCAGCAGCCCCTCGGGGGGTAATGGCTACACCTTC | CASSPSGGNGYTF
TRBJ1-2 | . | . | TRBV28 | TGTGCCAGCAGTCCCCGGGGGGTGCTGCCTAACTATGGCTACACCTTC | CASSPRGVLPNYGYTF
TRBJ2-1 | . | . | TRBV28 | TGTGCCAGCAGGGGACAAAAATACAATGAGCAGTTCTTC | CASRGQKYNEQFF